This TCR beta chain was identified in a study of CD8+CD57+ T cells in acquired aplastic anemia. Trimming left V 0 bases short and J 6 bases short, with 12 bases between. The CDR3 extends over 16 amino acids. Germline V lookup: CDR1 SEHNR, CDR2 FQNEAQ (reference sequence). All patients picked for sequencing had shown, by flow cytometry, an expansion of CD8+CD57+ cells. Genomic DNA, serving as template, underwent TCR beta VDJ and CDR3 profiling. TCRdb re-analysed the reads in MiXCR, keeping a single row per CDR3 protein. Of about 180,000 distinct CDR3 sequences listed, less than 65% are singletons. The clonotype was recovered from a human donor with aplastic anemia. The rearrangement links TRBV7-9 to TRBJ1-6; a possible D gene is TRBD1 (6 bases). Material: sorted CD4+, CD8+, or CD8+CD57+ T cells (not recorded which) from PBMCs. CDR3 residues: CASSLASRGPNSPLHF. In nucleotides, the CDR3 is TGTGCCAGCAGCTTAGCGAGCAGGGGCCCTAATTCACCCCTCCACTTT.